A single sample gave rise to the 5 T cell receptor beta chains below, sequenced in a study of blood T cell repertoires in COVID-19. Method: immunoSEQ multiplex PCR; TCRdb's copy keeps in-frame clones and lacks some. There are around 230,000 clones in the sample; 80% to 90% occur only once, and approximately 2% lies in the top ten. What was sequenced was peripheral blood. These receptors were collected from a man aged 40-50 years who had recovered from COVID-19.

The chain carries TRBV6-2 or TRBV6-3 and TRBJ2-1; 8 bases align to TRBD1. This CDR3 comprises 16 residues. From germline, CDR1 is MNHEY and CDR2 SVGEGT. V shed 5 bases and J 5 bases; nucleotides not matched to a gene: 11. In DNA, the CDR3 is TGTGCCAGCAGTCCCGGGACAGGACGATGGGACAATGAGCAGTTCTTC. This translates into CASSPGTGRWDNEQFF.

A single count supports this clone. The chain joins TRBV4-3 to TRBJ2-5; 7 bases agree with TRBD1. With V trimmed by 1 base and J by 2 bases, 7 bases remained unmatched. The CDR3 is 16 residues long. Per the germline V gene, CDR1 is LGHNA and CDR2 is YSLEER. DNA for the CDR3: TGCGCCAGCAGCCAAGGGGGGAGACAGGGTCAAGAGACCCAGTACTTC. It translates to CASSQGGRQGQETQYF.

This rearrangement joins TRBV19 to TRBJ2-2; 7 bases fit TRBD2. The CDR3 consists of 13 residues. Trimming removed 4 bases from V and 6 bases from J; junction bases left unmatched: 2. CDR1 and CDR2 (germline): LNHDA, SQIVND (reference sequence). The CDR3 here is CASSTGLAGELFF. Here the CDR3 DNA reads TGTGCCAGTAGTACCGGACTAGCCGGGGAGCTGTTTTTT.

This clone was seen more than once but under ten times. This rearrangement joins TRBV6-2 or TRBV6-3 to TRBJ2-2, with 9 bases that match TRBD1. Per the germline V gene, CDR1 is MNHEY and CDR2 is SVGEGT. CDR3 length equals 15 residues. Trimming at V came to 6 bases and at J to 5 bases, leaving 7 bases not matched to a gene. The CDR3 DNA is TGTGCCAGCAGCCCCCGGGACAGGGTTACCGGGGAGCTGTTTTTT. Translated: CASSPRDRVTGELFF.

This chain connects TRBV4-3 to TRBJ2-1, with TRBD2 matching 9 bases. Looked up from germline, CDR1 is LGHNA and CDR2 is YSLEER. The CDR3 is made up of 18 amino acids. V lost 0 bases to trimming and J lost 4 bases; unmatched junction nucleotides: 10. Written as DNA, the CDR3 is TGCGCCAGCAGCCAAGAGTCCACAGCGGGAGGTCAATACAATGAGCAGTTCTTC. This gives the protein CASSQESTAGGQYNEQFF.